Sequencing of this T cell receptor (beta chain) was carried out in a study of T cell changes during pregnancy in multiple sclerosis. Method: immunoSEQ multiplex PCR; TCRdb's copy keeps in-frame clones and lacks some. The repertoire has about 70,000 clones, about 93% of them found once; the top ten carry about 0.3%. This CDR3 has 16 residues. Germline lookup yields CDR1 ENHRY and CDR2 SYGVKD. Trimming left V 3 bases short and J 7 bases short, with 22 bases between. The specimen comprised CD4+ T cells from peripheral blood mononuclear cells, sampled after pregnancy. The genes are TRBV10-3 and TRBJ2-7; a possible D gene is TRBD2 (5 bases). This sequence originates from a female donor with multiple sclerosis, enrolled in a pregnancy study. CDR3 sequence: CAISDLAAPPVGEQYF. CDR3 nucleotide sequence: TGTGCCATCAGTGACCTAGCCGCCCCCCCGGTGGGGGAGCAGTACTTC.